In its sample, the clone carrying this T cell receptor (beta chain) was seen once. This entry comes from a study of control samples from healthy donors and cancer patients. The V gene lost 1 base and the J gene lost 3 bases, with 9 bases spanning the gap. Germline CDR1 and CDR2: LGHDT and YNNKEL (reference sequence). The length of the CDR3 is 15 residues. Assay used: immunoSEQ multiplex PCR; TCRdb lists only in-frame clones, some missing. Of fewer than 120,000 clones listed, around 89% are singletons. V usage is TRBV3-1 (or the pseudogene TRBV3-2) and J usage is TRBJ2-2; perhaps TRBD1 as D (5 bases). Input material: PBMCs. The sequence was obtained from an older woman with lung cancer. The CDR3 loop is CASSQAGSDTGELFF. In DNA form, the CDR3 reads TGTGCCAGCAGCCAAGCAGGGTCGGACACCGGGGAGCTGTTTTTT.